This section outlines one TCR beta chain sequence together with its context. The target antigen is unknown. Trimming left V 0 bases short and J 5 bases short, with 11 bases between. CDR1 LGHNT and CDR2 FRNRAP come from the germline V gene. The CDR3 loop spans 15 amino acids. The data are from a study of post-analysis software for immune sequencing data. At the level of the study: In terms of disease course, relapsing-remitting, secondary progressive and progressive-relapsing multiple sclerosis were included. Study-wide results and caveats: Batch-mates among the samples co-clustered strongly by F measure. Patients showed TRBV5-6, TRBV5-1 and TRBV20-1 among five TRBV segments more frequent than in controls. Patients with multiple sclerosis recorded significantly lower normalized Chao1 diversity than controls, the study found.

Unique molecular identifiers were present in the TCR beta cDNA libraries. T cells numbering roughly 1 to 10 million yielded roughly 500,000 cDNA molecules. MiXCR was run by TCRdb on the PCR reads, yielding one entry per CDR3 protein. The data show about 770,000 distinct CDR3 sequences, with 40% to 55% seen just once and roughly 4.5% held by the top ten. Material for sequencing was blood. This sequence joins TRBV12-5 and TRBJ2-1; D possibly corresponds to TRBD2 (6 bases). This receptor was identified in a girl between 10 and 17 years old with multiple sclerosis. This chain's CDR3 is CASGLVILAHNEQFF. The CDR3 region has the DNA TGTGCTAGTGGTTTGGTAATACTAGCCCACAATGAGCAGTTCTTC.